This T cell receptor beta chain was captured by sequencing in a study of blood T cell repertoires in COVID-19. Study-wide background: T cells, B-cell-depleted T cells, or PBMCs provided the cDNA or gDNA that served as material.

The germline V gene encodes CDR1 MGHRA and CDR2 YSYEKL. J was trimmed by 2 bases and V by 0 bases; bases with no gene match: 7. The CDR3 spans 17 residues. Data came from immunoSEQ multiplex PCR; TCRdb stores just in-frame clones and leaves some out. Found here are approximately 200,000 clones, roughly nine tenths of them singletons; the top ten hold around 2.2%. The chain uses TRBV4-1 and TRBJ2-7; 10 bases align to TRBD1. Specimen: peripheral blood. The sequence was obtained from a woman in her forties or fifties with acute or convalescent COVID-19. The CDR3 is CASSQDQRTGGTYEQYF. Here the CDR3 DNA reads TGCGCCAGCAGCCAAGATCAGAGGACAGGGGGAACCTACGAGCAGTACTTC.